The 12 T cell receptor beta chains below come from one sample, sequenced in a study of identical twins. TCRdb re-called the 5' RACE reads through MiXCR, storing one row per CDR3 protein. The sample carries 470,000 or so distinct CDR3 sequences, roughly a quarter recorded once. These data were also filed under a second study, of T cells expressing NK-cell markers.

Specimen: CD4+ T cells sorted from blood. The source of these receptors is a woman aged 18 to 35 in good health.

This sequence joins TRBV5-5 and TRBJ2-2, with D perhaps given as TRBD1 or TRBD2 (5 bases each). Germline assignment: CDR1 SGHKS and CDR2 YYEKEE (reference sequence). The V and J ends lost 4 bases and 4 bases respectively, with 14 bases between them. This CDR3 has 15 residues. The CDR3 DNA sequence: TGTGCCAGCAGCGGGCGGTGGGGGAGCACCGGGGAGCTGTTTTTT. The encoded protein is CASSGRWGSTGELFF. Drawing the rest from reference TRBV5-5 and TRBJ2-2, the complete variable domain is DAGVTQSPTHLIKTRGQQVTLRCSPISGHKSVSWYQQVLGQGPQFIFQYYEKEERGRGNFPDRFSARQFPNYSSELNVNALLLGDSALYLCASSGRWGSTGELFFGEGSRLTVL.

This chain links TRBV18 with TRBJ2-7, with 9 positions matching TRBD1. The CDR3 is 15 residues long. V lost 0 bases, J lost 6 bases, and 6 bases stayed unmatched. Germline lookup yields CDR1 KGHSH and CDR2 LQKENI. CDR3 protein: CASSPPDRGGSEQYF. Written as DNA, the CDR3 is TGTGCCAGCTCACCACCGGACAGGGGAGGCTCCGAGCAGTACTTC.

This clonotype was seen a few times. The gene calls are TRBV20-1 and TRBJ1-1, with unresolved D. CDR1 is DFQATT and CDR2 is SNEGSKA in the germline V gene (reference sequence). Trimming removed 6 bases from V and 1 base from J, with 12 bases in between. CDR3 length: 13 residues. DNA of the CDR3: TGCAGTGCCACCCAAACCCAGAACACTGAAGCTTTCTTT. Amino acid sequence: CSATQTQNTEAFF.

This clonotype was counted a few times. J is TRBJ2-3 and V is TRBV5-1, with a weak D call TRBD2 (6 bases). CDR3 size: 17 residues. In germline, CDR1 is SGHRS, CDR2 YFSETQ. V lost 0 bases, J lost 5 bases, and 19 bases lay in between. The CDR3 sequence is CASSLVFSASDEDTQYF. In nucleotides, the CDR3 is TGCGCCAGCAGCTTGGTGTTTTCGGCTAGCGACGAAGATACGCAGTATTTT.

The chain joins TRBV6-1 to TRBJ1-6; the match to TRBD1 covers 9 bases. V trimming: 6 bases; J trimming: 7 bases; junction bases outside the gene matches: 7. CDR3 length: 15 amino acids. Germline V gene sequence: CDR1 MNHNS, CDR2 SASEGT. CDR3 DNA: TGTGCCAGCAGCTCCGGGACAGGGAGGAATTCACCCCTCCACTTT. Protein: CASSSGTGRNSPLHF.

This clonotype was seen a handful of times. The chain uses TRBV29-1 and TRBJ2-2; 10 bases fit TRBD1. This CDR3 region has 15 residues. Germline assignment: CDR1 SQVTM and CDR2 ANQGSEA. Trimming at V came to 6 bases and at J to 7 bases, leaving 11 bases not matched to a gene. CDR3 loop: CSVPRPGTGVGELFF. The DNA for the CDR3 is TGCAGCGTCCCTAGACCCGGGACAGGGGTCGGGGAGCTGTTTTTT.

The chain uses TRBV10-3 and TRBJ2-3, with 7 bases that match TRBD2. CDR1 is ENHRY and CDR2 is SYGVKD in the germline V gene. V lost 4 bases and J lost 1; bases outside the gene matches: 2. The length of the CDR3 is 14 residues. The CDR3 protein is CAISAGLGTDTQYF. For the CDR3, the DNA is TGTGCCATCAGTGCTGGACTAGGCACAGATACGCAGTATTTT.

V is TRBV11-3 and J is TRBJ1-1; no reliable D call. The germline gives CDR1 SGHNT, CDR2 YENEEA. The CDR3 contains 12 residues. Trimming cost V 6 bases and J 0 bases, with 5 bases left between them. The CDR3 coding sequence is TGTGCCAGCAGTCAGATGAACACTGAAGCTTTCTTT. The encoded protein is CASSQMNTEAFF.

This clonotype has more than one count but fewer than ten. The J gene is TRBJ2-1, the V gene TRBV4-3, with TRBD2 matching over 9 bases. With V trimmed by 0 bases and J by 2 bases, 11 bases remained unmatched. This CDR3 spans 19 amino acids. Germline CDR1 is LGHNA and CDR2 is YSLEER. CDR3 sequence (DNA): TGCGCCAGCAGCCAAGATCCGGCGGGAGGGCCAAAACCCTACAATGAGCAGTTCTTC. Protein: CASSQDPAGGPKPYNEQFF.

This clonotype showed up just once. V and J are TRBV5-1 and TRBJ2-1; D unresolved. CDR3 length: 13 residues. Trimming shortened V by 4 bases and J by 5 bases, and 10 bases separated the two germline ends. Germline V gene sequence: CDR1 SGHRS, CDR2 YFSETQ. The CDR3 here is CASSPISHNEQFF. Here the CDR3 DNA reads TGCGCCAGCAGCCCAATTAGTCACAATGAGCAGTTCTTC. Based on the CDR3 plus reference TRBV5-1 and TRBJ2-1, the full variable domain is KAGVTQTPRYLIKTRGQQVTLSCSPISGHRSVSWYQQTPGQGLQFLFEYFSETQRNKGNFPGRFSGRQFSNSRSEMNVSTLELGDSALYLCASSPISHNEQFFGPGTRLTVL.

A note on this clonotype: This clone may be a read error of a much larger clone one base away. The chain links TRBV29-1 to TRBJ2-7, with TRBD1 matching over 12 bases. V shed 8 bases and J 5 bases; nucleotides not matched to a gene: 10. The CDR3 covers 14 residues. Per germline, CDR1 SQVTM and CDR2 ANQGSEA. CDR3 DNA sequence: TGCAGCATTGTTGGGGGACAGGGGGCTAACGAGCAGTACTTC. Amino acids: CSIVGGQGANEQYF.

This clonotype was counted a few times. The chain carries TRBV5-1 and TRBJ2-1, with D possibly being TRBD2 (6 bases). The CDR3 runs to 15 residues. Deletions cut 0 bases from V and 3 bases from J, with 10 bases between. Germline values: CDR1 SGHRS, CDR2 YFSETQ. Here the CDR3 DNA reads TGCGCCAGCAGCTTGGGGGGCGGGGACTACAATGAGCAGTTCTTC. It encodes CASSLGGGDYNEQFF.